These T cell receptor beta chains were read from a single sample in a study of cytomegalovirus exposure and HLA in healthy donors. Repertoires were generated with immunoSEQ multiplex PCR, while TCRdb's copy carries only in-frame clones and drops some. The repertoire holds 90,000 to 150,000 clones, with about 91% as singletons. Sequenced sample: PBMCs. These receptor sequences come from a man younger than 30 in good health and CMV-seronegative. Both conserved end residues are part of each CDR3. A D gene is named only where the DNA matches it firmly. Only some rows state a clone size, as once, few, many or a class for expanded clones.

j_call,clone_size,v_call,d_call,cdr3_aa,cdr3_nt
TRBJ1-5,.,TRBV28,.,CASSGPSGSNQPQHF,TGTGCCAGCAGTGGACCCTCGGGAAGCAATCAGCCCCAGCATTTT
TRBJ1-2,.,TRBV29-1,.,CSVWPSLTGTYGYTF,TGCAGCGTTTGGCCCTCCCTGACAGGAACCTATGGCTACACCTTC
TRBJ1-2,.,TRBV19,TRBD1,CASSTATGGIFYGYTF,TGTGCCAGTAGTACTGCCACAGGGGGGATATTCTATGGCTACACCTTC
TRBJ2-5,.,TRBV5-4,.,CASSFGVRETQYF,TGTGCCAGCAGCTTCGGAGTTCGAGAGACCCAGTACTTC
TRBJ1-2,.,TRBV7-9,.,CASSGRENNNYGYTF,TGTGCCAGCAGCGGGAGGGAGAATAATAACTATGGCTACACCTTC
TRBJ2-2,once,TRBV4-1,.,CASSHAGTGELFF,TGCGCCAGCAGCCATGCGGGGACCGGGGAGCTGTTTTTT
TRBJ2-2,.,TRBV5-1,TRBD2,CASSPNVAGGPGELFF,TGCGCCAGCAGCCCCAATGTAGCGGGGGGCCCCGGGGAGCTGTTTTTT
TRBJ1-1,once,TRBV5-1,.,CASNDRNTEAFF,TGCGCCAGCAACGACAGGAACACTGAAGCTTTCTTT
TRBJ2-5,few,TRBV27,TRBD2,CASSPQGTSGRGETQYF,TGTGCCAGCAGTCCTCAGGGGACTAGCGGGAGGGGGGAGACCCAGTACTTC
TRBJ2-7,.,TRBV28,TRBD1,CASSRGPGQGYEQYF,TGTGCCAGCAGTCGAGGGCCGGGACAGGGGTACGAGCAGTACTTC
TRBJ2-1,.,TRBV27,.,CASSFFREQGSNEQFF,TGTGCCAGCAGTTTTTTCCGTGAACAGGGCTCGAATGAGCAGTTCTTC
TRBJ2-7,.,TRBV18,TRBD2,CASSRSQIEGGVYEQYF,TGTGCCAGCTCACGCTCCCAAATAGAGGGAGGGGTTTACGAGCAGTACTTC
TRBJ2-3,.,TRBV7-2,TRBD2,CASSRTSGGSDTQYF,TGTGCCAGCAGTCGGACTAGCGGGGGGTCAGATACGCAGTATTTT
TRBJ2-7,.,TRBV7-9,TRBD1,CASSARDRGLDEQYF,TGTGCCAGCAGCGCTCGGGACAGGGGGCTGGACGAGCAGTACTTC
TRBJ2-3,.,TRBV29-1,.,CSVDGFIQGSDTQYF,TGCAGCGTTGATGGGTTCATCCAGGGCTCAGATACGCAGTATTTT
TRBJ2-7,once,TRBV4-3,.,CASSQDAGYEQYF,TGCGCCAGCAGCCAAGATGCGGGTTACGAGCAGTACTTC